The clone carrying this T cell receptor (beta chain) showed up just a few times. The CDR3 runs 14 residues. Germline CDR1 is MGHDK and CDR2 is SYGVNS. The V end was cut by 2 bases, the J end by 1 base, with 3 bases between. The data derive from a study of blood T cell repertoires in COVID-19. Study-level background: T cells, B-cell-depleted T cells, or PBMCs supplied cDNA or gDNA.

In the authors' workflow: Amplifying reference gene primers gave estimates of nucleated cell counts. Clones were read by immunoSEQ multiplex PCR, and TCRdb kept only the in-frame ones, dropping some. V and J calls and clone size are given by that table; D and trimming were obtained from the DNA. The repertoire holds about 40,000 clones, about 80% seen once, with 14% in the top ten. The sequence was collected from a man in his fifties with active or convalescent COVID-19. V gene TRBV25-1 combines with J gene TRBJ1-6; no clear D gene. Sequenced material: peripheral blood. CDR3 coding DNA: TGTGCCAGCAGTGAACGGTCCTATAATTCACCCCTCCACTTT. It codes for CASSERSYNSPLHF.